The next 19 T cell receptor beta chains were all read from a single sample in a study of identical twins. TCRdb analysed the 5' RACE reads with MiXCR anew, one entry per CDR3 protein. The sample has 1.5 million to 2 million distinct CDR3 sequences; under 35% are singletons. The specimen was cord blood. The receptors here all came from a newborn girl in good health.

The rearrangement joins TRBV6-6 to TRBJ1-6; weak D call: TRBD1 (6 bases). The V end was cut by 0 bases, the J end by 8 bases, with 14 bases between. In germline, CDR1 is MNHNY, CDR2 SVGAGI (reference sequence). The CDR3 extends over 16 amino acids. CDR3 region: CASSYSIGGQDSPLHF. The CDR3 DNA reads as TGTGCCAGCAGTTACTCGATCGGGGGCCAGGATTCACCCCTCCACTTT.

The chain combines TRBV4-1 with TRBJ2-1; D not certain. From germline, CDR1 is MGHRA and CDR2 YSYEKL. This CDR3 region has 17 residues. V dropped 1 base and J dropped 0 bases, with 13 bases sitting between them. CDR3 bases: TGCGCCAGCAGCCAAGCGGTGGACCGAAGCTCCTACAATGAGCAGTTCTTC. Protein product: CASSQAVDRSSYNEQFF.

The chain uses TRBV11-2 and TRBJ2-1; the D is unclear. V gave up 0 bases and J gave up 2 bases, with 11 bases separating them. Germline assignment: CDR1 SGHAT and CDR2 FQNNGV. This CDR3 has 16 amino acids. The CDR3 loop reads CASSLEFHQTYNEQFF. Here the CDR3 DNA reads TGTGCCAGCAGCTTAGAGTTCCACCAAACCTACAATGAGCAGTTCTTC.

The V call is TRBV11-2, the J call TRBJ2-1; the match to TRBD2 covers 8 bases. Trimming removed 5 bases from V and 6 bases from J; junction bases left unmatched: 9. This CDR3 has 15 amino acids. Germline V gene sequence: CDR1 SGHAT, CDR2 FQNNGV. The CDR3 region is CASSRPGGGSNEQFF. As DNA, the CDR3 is TGTGCCAGCAGCAGACCTGGCGGGGGGTCCAATGAGCAGTTCTTC.

This clonotype was detected ten times or more. J is TRBJ2-1 and V is TRBV7-9; D unresolved. Germline values: CDR1 SEHNR, CDR2 FQNEAQ (reference sequence). The CDR3 consists of 14 residues. Deletions cut 5 bases from V and 7 bases from J, with 15 bases between. CDR3 protein: CASSLGLSENEQFF. The CDR3 DNA follows: TGTGCCAGCAGCCTCGGGCTAAGTGAAAATGAGCAGTTCTTC. Looking up the rest from reference TRBV7-9 and TRBJ2-1 gives the full variable domain: DTGVSQNPRHKITKRGQNVTFRCDPISEHNRLYWYRQTLGQGPEFLTYFQNEAQLEKSRLLSDRFSAERPKGSFSTLEIQRTEQGDSAMYLCASSLGLSENEQFFGPGTRLTVL.

This rearrangement joins TRBV12-3 or TRBV12-4 to TRBJ2-3; 7 positions agree with TRBD2. The ends lost 2 bases at V and 2 bases at J; junction bases unmatched: 7. The CDR3 is 16 residues long. CDR3 DNA sequence: TGTGCCAGCAGTTTATGGGCTAGCGGACACACAGATACGCAGTATTTT. Its translation: CASSLWASGHTDTQYF.

This clonotype was detected only a few times. The V and J genes are TRBV14 and TRBJ2-3, with D unclear. Trimming removed 0 bases from V and 12 bases from J, with 13 bases in between. CDR1 and CDR2 (germline): SGHDN, FVKESK. The CDR3 length is 13 residues. The CDR3 nucleotides are TGTGCCAGCAGCCAAGACCCTTCTGCACGTCAGTATTTT. Translating gives CASSQDPSARQYF.

This clonotype has only a few counts. The J gene is TRBJ2-3, the V gene TRBV18; D possibly corresponds to TRBD1 (5 bases). CDR1 and CDR2 (germline): KGHSH, LQKENI. V lost 6 bases and J lost 0, with 22 bases in between. The CDR3 consists of 18 residues. The CDR3 loop is CASSPGPKITVSTDTQYF. CDR3 nucleotides: TGTGCCAGCTCTCCAGGGCCCAAGATAACCGTGAGCACAGATACGCAGTATTTT.

This clonotype was picked up a small number of times. This chain connects TRBV20-1 to TRBJ1-6; TRBD1 is a possible D gene (6 bases). Germline V gene sequence: CDR1 DFQATT, CDR2 SNEGSKA (reference sequence). This CDR3 region has 16 residues. The V gene lost 0 bases and the J gene lost 4 bases, with 13 bases spanning the gap. The CDR3 here is CSARDQGRRYNSPLHF. The CDR3 DNA is TGCAGTGCTAGAGATCAGGGGAGGAGGTATAATTCACCCCTCCACTTT.

The gene calls are TRBV10-2 and TRBJ1-1; perhaps TRBD1 as D (5 bases). Germline lookup yields CDR1 WSHSY and CDR2 SAAADI. The CDR3 length is 15 residues. Trimming took 3 bases from V and 3 from J, leaving 14 bases between them. The CDR3 region is CASSDRGRLDTEAFF. The CDR3 coding sequence is TGCGCCAGCAGTGATAGGGGCAGGCTGGACACTGAAGCTTTCTTT.

This rearrangement joins TRBV2 to TRBJ1-2; D not resolved. This CDR3 spans 12 amino acids. Looked up from germline, CDR1 is SNHLY and CDR2 is FYNNEI. Trimming took off 6 bases at V and 4 bases at J, with 9 bases between the two ends. The CDR3 is CASRSDFYGYTF. The CDR3 DNA follows: TGTGCCAGCAGATCGGATTTCTATGGCTACACCTTC.

The genes are TRBV9 and TRBJ2-3; tentative D call: TRBD1 (6 bases). Trimming cost V 0 bases and J 5 bases, with 16 bases left between them. Germline lookup yields CDR1 SGDLS and CDR2 YYNGEE. This CDR3 spans 16 amino acids. CDR3 loop: CASSVARQVQGDTQYF. CDR3 coding DNA: TGTGCCAGCAGCGTAGCGAGACAGGTTCAGGGAGATACGCAGTATTTT. Full variable domain (outside the CDR3, taken from reference TRBV9 and TRBJ2-3): DSGVTQTPKHLITATGQRVTLRCSPRSGDLSVYWYQQSLDQGLQFLIQYYNGEERAKGNILERFSAQQFPDLHSELNLSSLELGDSALYFCASSVARQVQGDTQYFGPGTRLTVL.

The chain has TRBV4-1 and TRBJ2-1; D is unresolved. Germline loops: CDR1 MGHRA, CDR2 YSYEKL. The CDR3 is 15 residues long. The V and J ends lost 0 bases and 4 bases respectively, with 10 bases between them. CDR3 DNA: TGCGCCAGCAGCCAAGATCGAACAGTTTACAATGAGCAGTTCTTC. It is translated as CASSQDRTVYNEQFF.

As to this clonotype: Possible read error: a much larger clone is one base away. The chain couples TRBV5-1 to TRBJ2-3; D is ambiguous. Germline V gene sequence: CDR1 SGHRS, CDR2 YFSETQ. The CDR3 has 14 amino acids. CDR3 sequence: CVSSFTTSTDTQYF. The CDR3 DNA reads as TGCGTCAGCAGCTTCACTACTAGCACAGATACGCAGTATTTT.

This clonotype was detected only a few times. This chain joins TRBV7-9 and TRBJ2-7, with D perhaps matching TRBD1 or TRBD2 (6 bases each). Germline V gene lookup returns CDR1 SEHNR and CDR2 FQNEAQ (reference sequence). The CDR3 extends over 14 amino acids. Trimming removed 3 bases at V and 7 bases at J, with 16 bases between. CDR3: CASSFGGRWWEQYF. CDR3 coding DNA: TGTGCCAGCAGCTTTGGGGGGCGATGGTGGGAGCAGTACTTC.

There are a few counts of this clonotype. The chain combines TRBV14 with TRBJ2-1; 12 positions match TRBD2. This CDR3 has 17 amino acids. Losses at the gene ends were 0 bases for V and 6 bases for J; bases not matched to a gene: 6. Germline V gene data show CDR1 as SGHDN and CDR2 as FVKESK. CDR3 amino acids: CASSQDHLAGGGNEQFF. DNA for the CDR3: TGTGCCAGCAGCCAAGATCATCTAGCGGGGGGGGGCAATGAGCAGTTCTTC.

V gene TRBV20-1 combines with J gene TRBJ2-7; TRBD1 agrees at 9 bases. V lost 8 bases and J lost 7; bases outside the gene matches: 12. CDR1 is DFQATT and CDR2 is SNEGSKA in the germline V gene (reference sequence). The CDR3 extends over 13 amino acids. The CDR3 sequence: CSTQGAPYNEQYF. The DNA of the CDR3 is TGCAGTACACAGGGGGCTCCCTACAATGAGCAGTACTTC.

This clonotype appeared a few times. J is TRBJ2-5 and V is TRBV4-1; 8 bases map to TRBD2. J was trimmed by 1 base and V by 5 bases; bases with no gene match: 15. CDR1 is MGHRA and CDR2 is YSYEKL in the germline V gene. The CDR3 is made up of 18 amino acids. CDR3 sequence: CASSAGRNVAGSQETQYF. CDR3 DNA: TGCGCCAGCAGCGCAGGCAGGAATGTAGCGGGAAGCCAAGAGACCCAGTACTTC.

This clonotype was seen a few times. V gene TRBV4-2 combines with J gene TRBJ2-7; no firm D call. Germline V gene sequence: CDR1 LGHNA, CDR2 YNFKEQ. V was trimmed by 1 base and J by 7 bases, leaving 11 bases between them. The CDR3 runs to 13 residues. CDR3 coding DNA: TGTGCCAGCAGCCAAGTGGTTGCAAGGGAGCAGTACTTC. Encoded protein: CASSQVVAREQYF.